Below are 24 T cell receptor beta chains sequenced from a single sample in a study of blood T cells in healthy people across ages. Together with a sample-barcoded 5' primer, a J-beta primer mix was included in a second PCR lasting about 7 to 12 cycles. TCRdb re-called the 5' RACE reads through MiXCR, storing one row per CDR3 protein. The table includes around 1,800,000 distinct CDR3 sequences, more than 35% detected once. The specimen sequenced was blood. Receptors were obtained from a human donor in good health.

The V call is TRBV7-2, the J call TRBJ2-3; 9 positions agree with TRBD2. The CDR3 length is 16 residues. V shed 6 bases and J 0 bases; nucleotides not matched to a gene: 7. Germline-derived CDR1 and CDR2 are SGHTA and FQGNSA. This CDR3 is CASSQAGGSSTDTQYF. In DNA, the CDR3 is TGTGCCAGCAGTCAAGCGGGGGGTTCTAGCACAGATACGCAGTATTTT.

This clonotype turned up a few times. The chain's CDR3 is CASSLLDLTDTQYF. The DNA for the CDR3 is TGTGCCAGCAGCTTATTAGACCTCACAGATACGCAGTATTTT. V usage is TRBV11-1 and J usage is TRBJ2-3; D remains ambiguous. The CDR3 sequence is 14 residues long. The germline V gene encodes CDR1 SGHAT and CDR2 FQDESV (reference sequence). Trimming removed 2 bases from V and 2 bases from J, with 8 bases in between.

This clonotype has only one observation. The chain has TRBV28 and TRBJ1-5; 7 bases align to TRBD1. Germline values: CDR1 MDHEN, CDR2 SYDVKM. V lost 3 bases, J lost 1 base, and 6 bases stayed unmatched. The CDR3 length is 16 residues. The CDR3 region is CASSFLVQGSNQPQHF. The DNA for the CDR3 is TGTGCCAGCAGTTTTTTAGTACAGGGGAGCAATCAGCCCCAGCATTTT.

The genes are TRBV12-3 or TRBV12-4 and TRBJ1-2, with D uncertain. V dropped 3 bases and J dropped 4 bases, with 15 bases sitting between them. The CDR3 is 15 amino acids. CDR3 loop: CASSLGQIRGYGYTF. CDR3 nucleotides: TGTGCCAGCAGTTTGGGCCAGATTAGAGGCTATGGCTACACCTTC.

This rearrangement joins TRBV9 to TRBJ1-2; D not resolved. Germline-derived CDR1 and CDR2 are SGDLS and YYNGEE. CDR3 length equals 13 residues. Trimming pared 2 bases from V and 4 bases from J, leaving 9 bases between. In nucleotides, the CDR3 is TGTGCCAGCAGCGTGGATTTTTCCTATGGCTACACCTTC. This codes for CASSVDFSYGYTF.

The CDR3 DNA reads TGCGCCAGCTCCGGGACGTCTTCGGCTTTCTTT. It yields the protein CASSGTSSAFF. This rearrangement joins TRBV5-1 to TRBJ1-1; D is possibly TRBD1 (5 bases). There are 11 residues in the CDR3. CDR1 is SGHRS and CDR2 is YFSETQ in the germline V gene. V dropped 7 bases and J dropped 11 bases, with 15 bases sitting between them. Filled out from reference TRBV5-1 and TRBJ1-1, the complete variable domain reads KAGVTQTPRYLIKTRGQQVTLSCSPISGHRSVSWYQQTPGQGLQFLFEYFSETQRNKGNFPGRFSGRQFSNSRSEMNVSTLELGDSALYLCASSGTSSAFFGQGTRLTVV.

This clonotype has more than one count but fewer than ten. J is TRBJ1-2 and V is TRBV7-9, with no clear D. Trimming cost V 6 bases and J 4 bases, with 18 bases left between them. Germline assignment: CDR1 SEHNR and CDR2 FQNEAQ (reference sequence). The CDR3 has 15 residues. The CDR3 DNA follows: TGTGCCAGCAGTCCCAGCGAGGCGTCGGTCTATGGCTACACCTTC. It specifies CASSPSEASVYGYTF. The full variable domain, rest sourced from reference TRBV7-9 and TRBJ1-2, is DTGVSQNPRHKITKRGQNVTFRCDPISEHNRLYWYRQTLGQGPEFLTYFQNEAQLEKSRLLSDRFSAERPKGSFSTLEIQRTEQGDSAMYLCASSPSEASVYGYTFGSGTRLTVV.

The V call is TRBV5-1, the J call TRBJ2-7; the D gene is possibly TRBD2 (5 bases). Germline CDR1 SGHRS, CDR2 YFSETQ. Trimming shortened V by 4 bases and J by 1 base, and 15 bases separated the two germline ends. The CDR3 has 15 residues. The CDR3 loop reads CASSPPREGSYEQYF. The CDR3 nucleotides are TGCGCCAGCAGCCCCCCCCGGGAAGGATCCTACGAGCAGTACTTC.

On this clonotype itself: Sequence at one end of the junction differs from germline and may be a read error. The chain joins TRBV7-2 to TRBJ1-2; D remains unclear. Germline CDR1 and CDR2: SGHTA and FQGNSA. The CDR3 covers 17 residues. CDR3 sequence: CAGSLVPWPGQVYGYTF. CDR3 DNA: TGTGCCGGCAGCTTAGTACCCTGGCCGGGCCAGGTCTATGGCTACACCTTC.

The chain links TRBV20-1 to TRBJ2-5; D is tentatively TRBD1 or TRBD2 (5 bases each). V lost 0 bases and J lost 9, with 11 bases in between. CDR3 size: 12 residues. The germline gives CDR1 DFQATT, CDR2 SNEGSKA (reference sequence). The CDR3 here is CSAREGTVAQYF. CDR3 nucleotide sequence: TGCAGTGCTAGAGAAGGGACCGTAGCCCAGTACTTC.

The chain is built from TRBV4-2 and TRBJ2-7; D may be TRBD2 (6 bases). Germline values: CDR1 LGHNA, CDR2 YNFKEQ. V lost 1 base and J lost 2, with 12 bases in between. This CDR3 has 15 amino acids. The chain's CDR3 is CASSQARDVTYEQYF. CDR3 nucleotides: TGTGCCAGCAGCCAAGCGCGGGACGTAACCTACGAGCAGTACTTC.

This clonotype has only a few counts. This chain uses TRBV7-2 with TRBJ2-5; TRBD1 aligns across 8 bases. TRBJ2-7 explains the end of the DNA better; the J call may be wrong. Germline CDR1 SGHTA, CDR2 FQGNSA. CDR3 length: 13 amino acids. In DNA, the CDR3 is TGTGCCAGCAGGCCGGGACAGGCTTACGAGCAGTACTTC. It encodes CASRPGQAYEQYF.

The chain is built from TRBV7-6 and TRBJ1-1; TRBD1 agrees at 11 bases. The CDR3 extends over 13 amino acids. V gave up 5 bases and J gave up 11 bases; unmatched junction bases: 7. The germline V gene encodes CDR1 SGHVS and CDR2 FNYEAQ. Written as DNA, the CDR3 is TGTGCCAGCAGCAGGACAGGGGGCGCGAAGGCTTTCTTT. Translated: CASSRTGGAKAFF. Together with reference TRBV7-6 and TRBJ1-1, the CDR3 gives the full variable domain: GAGVSQSPRYKVTKRGQDVALRCDPISGHVSLYWYRQALGQGPEFLTYFNYEAQQDKSGLPNDRFSAERPEGSISTLTIQRTEQRDSAMYRCASSRTGGAKAFFGQGTRLTVV.

CDR3 region: CSASLAVYEQYF. DNA for the CDR3: TGCAGTGCTAGCCTAGCGGTATACGAGCAGTACTTC. This chain links TRBV20-1 with TRBJ2-7; 7 nucleotides align to TRBD2. CDR1 and CDR2 from the germline V gene are DFQATT and SNEGSKA (reference sequence). The CDR3 has 12 residues. The V segment lost 3 bases and the J segment 4 bases; nucleotides outside the gene matches: 3.

The chain uses TRBV9 and TRBJ2-3; possibly TRBD1 for D (5 bases). The CDR3 contains 15 residues. The germline CDR1 and CDR2 sequences are SGDLS and YYNGEE. The V end lost 4 bases, the J end lost 1 base, and 13 bases lay between the germline ends. Here the CDR3 DNA reads TGTGCCAGCAGCTCTCGGACACTCGGCACAGATACGCAGTATTTT. Translated, it gives CASSSRTLGTDTQYF. The variable domain in full, with the rest retrieved from reference TRBV9 and TRBJ2-3, is DSGVTQTPKHLITATGQRVTLRCSPRSGDLSVYWYQQSLDQGLQFLIQYYNGEERAKGNILERFSAQQFPDLHSELNLSSLELGDSALYFCASSSRTLGTDTQYFGPGTRLTVL.

The chain links TRBV12-3 or TRBV12-4 to TRBJ2-2; possibly TRBD2 for D (5 bases). Trimming removed 3 bases at V and 7 bases at J, with 9 bases between. This CDR3 has 13 amino acids. Written as DNA, the CDR3 is TGTGCCAGCAGTTTTTCGGGGATCGGGGAGCTGTTTTTT. As protein: CASSFSGIGELFF.

The V and J genes are TRBV12-3 or TRBV12-4 and TRBJ1-2, with D uncertain. The CDR3 runs to 13 residues. V was cut by 5 bases and J by 8 bases, with 15 bases left in between. CDR3 sequence: CASSPHGVGGYTF. Written as DNA, the CDR3 is TGTGCCAGCAGTCCCCATGGGGTCGGCGGCTACACCTTC.

This clonotype turned up a few times. The rearrangement links TRBV11-1 to TRBJ1-1; D ambiguous. Trimming removed 1 base from V and 7 bases from J, with 7 bases in between. Germline V gives CDR1 SGHAT, CDR2 FQDESV (reference sequence). The CDR3 has 12 residues. The CDR3 DNA is TGTGCCAGCAGCTTAGTCGGGGATGAAGCTTTCTTT. Translating it yields CASSLVGDEAFF.

This clonotype was seen a few times. The chain uses TRBV7-8 and TRBJ2-1; possible D gene TRBD2, 6 bases. V lost 4 bases to trimming and J lost 4 bases, with 17 bases between them. The CDR3 spans 16 residues. Germline-derived CDR1 and CDR2 are SGHVS and FQNEAQ. CDR3 bases: TGTGCCAGCAGCTCATCCGGCCGGACTATGTACAATGAGCAGTTCTTC. Translation gives CASSSSGRTMYNEQFF.

The chain joins TRBV12-3 or TRBV12-4 to TRBJ2-5; D not resolved. V shed 5 bases and J shed 1 base, with 20 bases lying between them. CDR3 length: 17 amino acids. The CDR3: CASSPQGLRDSQETQYF. CDR3 DNA sequence: TGTGCCAGCAGTCCCCAAGGGTTAAGAGACTCCCAAGAGACCCAGTACTTC.

The gene calls are TRBV6-2 or TRBV6-3 and TRBJ2-1; 10 bases align to TRBD2. Germline trimming cut 2 bases from V and 3 bases from J; bases unmatched to any gene: 4. The CDR3 extends over 16 amino acids. CDR1 and CDR2 (germline): MNHEY, SVGEGT. For the CDR3, the DNA is TGTGCCAGCAGTTACCGGAGACTAGCGGGCTACAATGAGCAGTTCTTC. Its protein product is CASSYRRLAGYNEQFF.

The sample holds many counts of this clonotype. The J gene is TRBJ2-7, the V gene TRBV6-5; D is possibly TRBD2 (6 bases). In germline, CDR1 is MNHEY, CDR2 SVGAGI. V gave up 4 bases and J gave up 2 bases, with 15 bases separating them. The CDR3 is 15 amino acids. This CDR3 reads CASSSTGTPTYEQYF. CDR3 sequence (DNA): TGTGCCAGCAGTTCAACCGGGACTCCCACCTACGAGCAGTACTTC.

The V call is TRBV29-1, the J call TRBJ2-3, with 8 bases fitting TRBD1. V trimming: 6 bases; J trimming: 0 bases; junction bases outside the gene matches: 8. This CDR3 is 15 amino acids long. CDR1 is SQVTM and CDR2 is ANQGSEA in the germline V gene. CDR3 in amino acids: CSVQLTGASTDTQYF. DNA of the CDR3: TGCAGCGTCCAACTGACAGGGGCGAGCACAGATACGCAGTATTTT.

This clonotype appeared a few times. The gene calls are TRBV29-1 and TRBJ1-1; D gene uncertain. V shed 4 bases and J shed 4 bases, with 7 bases lying between them. Germline V gene lookup returns CDR1 SQVTM and CDR2 ANQGSEA. This CDR3 region has 11 residues. DNA for the CDR3: TGCAGCGTTGTATTGCGCACTGAAGCTTTCTTT. It is translated as CSVVLRTEAFF.